This T cell receptor beta chain was recovered during a study of T cell clusters in autoimmune cytopenias. One tube held mixed TRB-A and TRB-B primer pools for touch-down PCR. Using the multiplex PCR reads, TCRdb records one entry per CDR3 protein without DNA. The sample has fewer than 10,000 distinct CDR3 sequences, and its top ten clones hold under 30%. TRB was amplified from 250 ng of peripheral blood genomic DNA per sample. This clonotype is medium-sized by frequency. The antigen remains unidentified. Per germline, CDR1 SQVTM and CDR2 ANQGSEA. The CDR3 is 14 residues long. General observations from the study: No experiment has yet validated the function of the T cell clusters defined in silico.

The clonotype comes from a human donor with an autoimmune cytopenia or autoimmune hepatitis (not recorded which). Sequenced material: peripheral blood. The V gene is TRBV29-1, the J gene TRBJ1-3. The CDR3 reads CSVEDYRSGNTIYF.